The 17 T cell receptor beta chains in this list originate from one sample, sequenced in a study of blood T cell repertoires in COVID-19. The method was immunoSEQ multiplex PCR; TCRdb's version includes in-frame clones alone and lacks a portion of them. The sample holds 250,000 to 350,000 clones; around 90% are singletons and the top ten take 6% to 7%. Input material: peripheral blood. These receptors were collected from a woman in her twenties or thirties with COVID-19, enrolled during active disease.

The CDR3 DNA is TGTGCCACCAGTGACGCCAGGGGGCTTGGTCAGCCCCAGCATTTT. It yields the protein CATSDARGLGQPQHF. The rearrangement uses TRBV24-1 and TRBJ1-5; 8 nucleotides line up with TRBD1. The V gene end was trimmed by 4 bases and the J gene end by 6 bases; junction bases not matched to a gene: 7. Germline V lookup: CDR1 KGHDR, CDR2 SFDVKD. This CDR3 has 15 amino acids.

This CDR3 reads CASSEYLGGRNTF. The CDR3 nucleotides are TGTGCCAGCAGTGAATATTTGGGGGGGCGCAACACCTTC. V is TRBV25-1 and J is TRBJ1-2; the D gene is possibly TRBD1 (6 bases). In germline, CDR1 is MGHDK, CDR2 SYGVNS. CDR3 size: 13 residues. The V end was cut by 0 bases, the J end by 12 bases, with 14 bases between.

This chain joins TRBV7-9 and TRBJ2-5; 9 bases are shared with TRBD1. Trimming removed 4 bases from V and 4 bases from J; junction bases left unmatched: 1. Germline values: CDR1 SEHNR, CDR2 FQNEAQ (reference sequence). The CDR3 is made up of 13 amino acids. In nucleotides, the CDR3 is TGTGCCAGCAGCTCGGACAGGGGAGAGACCCAGTACTTC. Amino acid sequence: CASSSDRGETQYF.

This clone has just one count. The chain is built from TRBV15 and TRBJ1-2; 11 bases match TRBD1. V shed 4 bases, J shed 3 bases, and the junction held 4 bases outside the gene matches. The CDR3 length is 15 residues. Per the germline V gene, CDR1 is LNHNV and CDR2 is YYDKDF (reference sequence). Here the CDR3 DNA reads TGTGCCACCAGCACAGGACAGGGGGCCGACTATGGCTACACCTTC. Translating it yields CATSTGQGADYGYTF.

The gene calls are TRBV19 and TRBJ2-2; D may be TRBD2 (6 bases). V lost 3 bases to trimming and J lost 7 bases, with 15 bases between them. The length of the CDR3 is 15 residues. From germline, CDR1 is LNHDA and CDR2 SQIVND (reference sequence). The CDR3 is CASSIVFRGDGELFF. The DNA of the CDR3 is TGTGCCAGTAGTATCGTATTCCGCGGGGACGGGGAGCTGTTTTTT.

This clone was recorded once. CDR3 amino acids: CASSHIGNTGELFF. The DNA of the CDR3 is TGTGCCAGCAGCCACATTGGCAACACCGGGGAGCTGTTTTTT. The chain employs TRBV7-3 and TRBJ2-2; unclear D gene. Germline values: CDR1 SGHTA, CDR2 FQGTGA. The CDR3 is made up of 14 amino acids. With 5 bases removed from V and 2 bases from J, the gap between germline ends came to 9 bases.

The V and J genes are TRBV14 and TRBJ2-3; maybe TRBD2 (6 bases). The CDR3 is 16 residues long. Germline CDR1 reads SGHDN; CDR2 reads FVKESK. V was pared by 3 bases and J by 2 bases, with 15 bases between. The CDR3 sequence: CASSQGHGRITDTQYF. CDR3 coding DNA: TGTGCCAGCAGCCAGGGGCACGGGAGAATCACAGATACGCAGTATTTT.

The rearrangement links TRBV10-1 to TRBJ2-3, with 8 bases aligning to TRBD2. CDR1 is WNHNN, CDR2 SYGVQD, per germline (reference sequence). The CDR3 is made up of 15 amino acids. With V trimmed by 3 bases and J by 2 bases, 4 bases remained unmatched. For the CDR3, the DNA is TGCGCCAGCAGTGACCGCGGACTAGCCACAGATACGCAGTATTTT. Translated: CASSDRGLATDTQYF.

The chain is built from TRBV19 and TRBJ1-5; TRBD1 is a possible D gene (5 bases). The germline V and J ends were trimmed by 3 bases and 4 bases, with 7 bases remaining between them. Per the germline V gene, CDR1 is LNHDA and CDR2 is SQIVND (reference sequence). This CDR3 region has 13 residues. CDR3: CASSIRGNQPQHF. The CDR3 nucleotides read TGTGCCAGTAGTATCCGGGGGAATCAGCCCCAGCATTTT.

The chain employs TRBV28 and TRBJ1-2; 8 nucleotides agree with TRBD1. The CDR3 runs to 13 residues. Germline trimming cut 10 bases from V and 6 bases from J; bases unmatched to any gene: 10. Germline V CDR1 and CDR2: MDHEN, SYDVKM. CDR3 residues: CATRTQGADGYTF. The CDR3 nucleotides are TGTGCCACCAGAACTCAGGGGGCCGATGGCTACACCTTC.

The chain recombines TRBV20-1 with TRBJ1-5; TRBD1 is a possible D gene (6 bases). Germline V gene data show CDR1 as DFQATT and CDR2 as SNEGSKA (reference sequence). CDR3 length equals 14 residues. Trimming pared 3 bases from V and 7 bases from J, leaving 16 bases between. The CDR3: CSASSGGRGQPQHF. CDR3 DNA sequence: TGCAGTGCTAGTTCCGGGGGGAGGGGGCAGCCCCAGCATTTT.

The rearrangement joins TRBV7-2 to TRBJ2-3, with unresolved D. This CDR3 contains 13 residues. V was clipped by 3 bases and J by 4 bases, with 8 bases between them. The germline gives CDR1 SGHTA, CDR2 FQGNSA. As DNA, the CDR3 is TGTGCCAGCAGCTTCTCTATGTCAGATACGCAGTATTTT. Its protein product is CASSFSMSDTQYF.

The V gene is TRBV7-3, the J gene TRBJ2-1, with a possible D match to TRBD1 (6 bases). This CDR3 is built from 13 residues. The ends were cut back, 5 bases at V and 5 bases at J, with 10 bases in the middle. The germline V gene has CDR1 SGHTA and CDR2 FQGTGA. The CDR3, as DNA: TGTGCCAGCAGCGCGGACAGAAACAATGAGCAGTTCTTC. Its protein product is CASSADRNNEQFF.

The chain combines TRBV5-1 with TRBJ2-7; perhaps TRBD2 as D (6 bases). The CDR3 is made up of 14 amino acids. Deletions cut 5 bases from V and 0 bases from J, with 12 bases between. CDR1 and CDR2 (germline): SGHRS, YFSETQ. CDR3 loop: CASSLATLSYEQYF. The CDR3 region has the DNA TGCGCCAGCAGTCTAGCGACCCTCTCCTACGAGCAGTACTTC.

V gene TRBV30 combines with J gene TRBJ1-5; perhaps TRBD1 as D (5 bases). CDR1 is GTSNPN and CDR2 is SVGIG in the germline V gene (reference sequence). This CDR3 has 13 residues. V was shortened by 6 bases and J by 3 bases, with 12 bases between the two germline ends. The CDR3 sequence is CACGTLDNQPQHF. The CDR3 DNA reads as TGTGCCTGCGGGACTTTAGACAATCAGCCCCAGCATTTT.

This clone occurred once. The chain employs TRBV3-1 (or the pseudogene TRBV3-2) and TRBJ2-1; 8 nucleotides agree with TRBD1. Germline V CDR1 and CDR2: LGHDT, YNNKEL (reference sequence). The CDR3 contains 14 residues. Germline trimming cut 5 bases from V and 3 bases from J; bases unmatched to any gene: 3. The CDR3 bases are TGTGCCAGCAGCGAAGGACAGGGCTACAATGAGCAGTTCTTC. Translation gives CASSEGQGYNEQFF.

The chain carries TRBV4-1 and TRBJ2-2, with D maybe TRBD2 (5 bases). The V end lost 1 base, the J end lost 5 bases, and 23 bases lay between the germline ends. The germline CDR1 and CDR2 sequences are MGHRA and YSYEKL. The CDR3 length is 19 residues. The CDR3 nucleotides read TGCGCCAGCAGCCAAGTGGCCCCAGAGAGGGTGCTTAGAACCGGGGAGCTGTTTTTT. Protein sequence: CASSQVAPERVLRTGELFF.